This TCR beta chain was identified during a study of radiotherapy plus CTLA-4 blockade in lung cancer. For the study at large: Objective responses were observed in around a sixth of patients, and disease control was achieved by roughly 30%. Findings and limits, study-wide: Reportedly, early blood T cell clone dynamics best predicted response, with interferon-beta. Subsequent to radiotherapy plus ipilimumab, tumor-derived TCR clones underwent expansion in blood.

Here immunoSEQ multiplex PCR was the method, and the copy in TCRdb shows in-frame clones only, minus some. In the table there are approximately 46,000 clones, approximately 85% of which are singletons. The CDR3 totals 18 residues. J lost 2 bases, V lost 3 bases, and 8 bases had no gene match. The V gene's germline CDR1 is SGHNT and CDR2 YENEEA. Enrolled patients, whose metastatic non-small-cell lung cancer was chemo-refractory, received focal radiation plus CTLA-4 blockade with ipilimumab. This clone was detected only a few times. Its antigen is currently unknown. The chain links TRBV11-3 to TRBJ2-3, with 13 bases lining up with TRBD2. Sequenced material: peripheral blood, taken from a patient treated with radiotherapy plus ipilimumab. The sequence was obtained from a human donor with non-small cell lung cancer whose response to radiotherapy plus ipilimumab could not be evaluated. In DNA, the CDR3 is TGTGCCAGCAGCTTGGGGACCGGGACTAGCGGGAACACAGATACGCAGTATTTT. Protein product: CASSLGTGTSGNTDTQYF.